This T cell receptor beta chain came from a study of blood T cells in healthy people across ages. CDR3 length: 15 amino acids. Trimming took off 7 bases at V and 0 bases at J, with 13 bases between the two ends. CDR1 MNHEY and CDR2 SVGEGT come from the germline V gene. Primers used in a second PCR of about 6 to 11 cycles were a sample-barcoded 5' primer and a J-beta primer mix. TCRdb reprocessed the 5' RACE reads with MiXCR, giving one entry per CDR3 protein. The table lists hundreds of thousands of distinct CDR3 sequences, around 42% of them singletons. V is TRBV6-2 or TRBV6-3 and J is TRBJ2-1; D gene unclear. The sample consisted of blood. The source of this sequence is a man between 60 and 70 years old in good health. The CDR3 region is CASTEDTLSYNEQFF. The CDR3, as DNA: TGTGCCAGCACCGAAGACACCCTCTCCTACAATGAGCAGTTCTTC.